A selection of T cell receptor beta chains follows, all from one sample in a study. TCRdb recomputed calls from the 5' RACE reads with MiXCR, one row per CDR3 protein. The sample lists over 45,000 distinct CDR3 sequences; about 28% were seen once. Sequenced input: tumor-infiltrating Tregs sorted from the breast tumor. These receptors all stem from a female donor with breast cancer. Both conserved end residues are part of each CDR3. Each record gives: D gene, clone size, V gene, J gene, CDR3 DNA, CDR3 protein. The D gene is left open where the match is weak. A clone size is listed for some rows: how often the clone was seen (once, few, many), or a class if it is expanded.

TRBD2	few	TRBV28	TRBJ2-1	TGTGCCAGCAGTTTAGCGGGAGGTCTTAATGAGCAGTTCTTC	CASSLAGGLNEQFF
-	many	TRBV11-2	TRBJ2-7	TGTGCCAGCAGCGTAGCCTACGAGCAGTACTTC	CASSVAYEQYF
-	-	TRBV12-3/TRBV12-4	TRBJ1-5	TGTGCCAGCAGACGACAGGACAATCAGCCCCAGCATTTT	CASRRQDNQPQHF
-	-	TRBV4-3	TRBJ1-5	TGCGCCAGCAGCCAGTCCTTCGGCAATCAGCCCCAGCATTTT	CASSQSFGNQPQHF
-	few	TRBV7-2	TRBJ1-1	TGTGCCAGCAGCCCCCTTTCTGAAGCTTTCTTT	CASSPLSEAFF
-	many	TRBV3-1	TRBJ1-1	TGTGCCAGCAGCCCCGGAAGGGGCACTGAAGCTTTCTTT	CASSPGRGTEAFF
-	-	TRBV5-1	TRBJ1-1	TGCGCCAGCAGCTTGCTTACACTCAACACTGAAGCTTTCTTT	CASSLLTLNTEAFF
-	few	TRBV3-1	TRBJ2-4	TGTGCCAGCAGCCAATTCCAGACAGGCATTAGGTACTTC	CASSQFQTGIRYF
-	few	TRBV25-1	TRBJ2-6	TGTGCCAGCAGTGTTACTGGGGCCAACGTCCTGACTTTC	CASSVTGANVLTF
TRBD2	many	TRBV7-3	TRBJ2-3	TGTGCCAGCAGCCGACTAGCGGGAGGGATAGATACGCAGTATTTT	CASSRLAGGIDTQYF
-	-	TRBV6-5	TRBJ2-7	TGTGCCAGCAGTTACTCGAAGGAGGGATACGAGCAGTACTTC	CASSYSKEGYEQYF
-	-	TRBV29-1	TRBJ2-7	TGCAGCGTTGTGGGTAGGGGGGAGGGATCCTACGAGCAGTACTTC	CSVVGRGEGSYEQYF
-	-	TRBV12-3/TRBV12-4	TRBJ2-1	TGTGCCAGCAGTTTATCCGGGGCTAGTGGTTTTAATGAGCAGTTCTTC	CASSLSGASGFNEQFF
-	-	TRBV11-2	TRBJ2-7	TGTGCCAGCAGCCTGTATGGGGGAACCTACGAGCAGTACTTC	CASSLYGGTYEQYF
-	-	TRBV3-1	TRBJ2-7	TGTGCCAGCAGCCAAGGACGGGTGGGCTACGAGCAGTACTTC	CASSQGRVGYEQYF
TRBD2	few	TRBV20-1	TRBJ2-2	TGCAGTGCTAGCGGGAGCGGGGGGGTGAACACCGGGGAGCTGTTTTTT	CSASGSGGVNTGELFF
-	many	TRBV20-1	TRBJ2-5	TGCAGTGCTAGAGACCCCCCTCTGGAGACCCAGTACTTC	CSARDPPLETQYF
-	-	TRBV9	TRBJ1-2	TGTGCCAGCACTAGGCTAAAGGGCTACACCTTC	CASTRLKGYTF
TRBD1	many	TRBV6-6	TRBJ1-5	TGTGCCAGCAGTTACTCCGGGACAGGCAACATTAATCAGCCCCAGCATTTT	CASSYSGTGNINQPQHF
-	many	TRBV11-1	TRBJ2-1	TGTGCCAGCAGCCCCGGGACACCCGCCCGGGAGCAGTTCTTC	CASSPGTPAREQFF
-	-	TRBV25-1	TRBJ1-5	TGTGCCAGCAGTGGGACGTATAACGGTAGTTGGCAGCCCCAGCATTTT	CASSGTYNGSWQPQHF
-	many	TRBV9	TRBJ1-1	TGTGCCAGCTCACAGGGAGTGAACACTGAAGCTTTCTTT	CASSQGVNTEAFF
-	-	TRBV20-1	TRBJ2-7	TGCAGTGTGCCTGAAACTTCGTACGAGCAGTACTTC	CSVPETSYEQYF
TRBD1	-	TRBV9	TRBJ2-2	TGCGCCAGCAGCGTAGCTGGGACAGTTAACACCGGGGAGCTGTTTTTT	CASSVAGTVNTGELFF
TRBD2	many	TRBV6-2/TRBV6-3	TRBJ2-7	TGTGCCAGCAGTTACTCAGGTAGCGGGAGGCCCTACTTC	CASSYSGSGRPYF
-	many	TRBV4-1	TRBJ2-1	TGCGCCAGCAGCCAATTGGGTGGGGATGAGCAGTTCTTC	CASSQLGGDEQFF
-	-	TRBV30	TRBJ2-3	TGTGCCTGGTCCCCTGGCGCAGATACGCAGTATTTT	CAWSPGADTQYF
-	many	TRBV7-2	TRBJ1-2	TGTGCCAGCAGCTTAGTAGGGGCTGGGGACTATGGCTACACCTTC	CASSLVGAGDYGYTF
TRBD1	many	TRBV7-9	TRBJ2-3	TGTGCCAGCAGCTCCCCCCGGGGGACAGGAAAGACCACAGATACGCAGTATTTT	CASSSPRGTGKTTDTQYF
-	-	TRBV5-1	TRBJ1-5	TGCGCCAGCAGCTTGGAGGGGCACTCAAATCAGCCCCAGCATTTT	CASSLEGHSNQPQHF
-	few	TRBV9	TRBJ1-2	TGTGCCAGCAGCGTAGATAACGGGGAGCACGGCTACACCTTC	CASSVDNGEHGYTF
-	many	TRBV5-1	TRBJ2-5	TGCGCCAGCAGATCAGCCCACCCGGCCGGAGGGCAGACCCAGTACTTC	CASRSAHPAGGQTQYF
-	few	TRBV5-6	TRBJ2-1	TGTGCCAGCAGCTTGGAAGCGGACAATGAGCAGTTCTTC	CASSLEADNEQFF
-	few	TRBV2	TRBJ2-6	TGTGCCAGCAGGCCACTTTATGATCGACCCGGGGCCAACGTCCTGACTTTC	CASRPLYDRPGANVLTF
TRBD1	many	TRBV7-2	TRBJ2-3	TGTGCCAGCAGCTTATTTCCCCGGACAGGGCGTGGCACAGATACGCAGTATTTT	CASSLFPRTGRGTDTQYF
-	-	TRBV29-1	TRBJ2-5	TGCAGCGTCCTGGACAGCCAAGAGACCCAGTACTTC	CSVLDSQETQYF
-	medium-sized	TRBV7-2	TRBJ2-2	TGTGCCAGCAGCTTAGGGGGGTTCACCGGGGAGCTGTTTTTT	CASSLGGFTGELFF
-	-	TRBV4-1	TRBJ2-5	TGCGCCAGCAGCCAAAGGACAGAAGAGACCCAGTACTTC	CASSQRTEETQYF
-	few	TRBV10-1	TRBJ2-2	TGCGCCAGCAGTGAGTCGGGCAGGGATACCGGGGAGCTGTTTTTT	CASSESGRDTGELFF
-	-	TRBV10-3	TRBJ1-1	TGTGCCATCAGGAGGGGGTTGAACACTGAAGCTTTCTTT	CAIRRGLNTEAFF
TRBD2	-	TRBV18	TRBJ2-3	TGTGCCAGCTCACGGACTAGCGGGAACACAGATACGCAGTATTTT	CASSRTSGNTDTQYF
-	few	TRBV12-3/TRBV12-4	TRBJ2-2	TGTGCCAGCACCGGGCAGTCGAACACCGGGGAGCTGTTTTTT	CASTGQSNTGELFF
-	many	TRBV5-4	TRBJ1-4	TGTGCCAGCAGCACCGATCATACACCGGACGGAAAACTGTTTTTT	CASSTDHTPDGKLFF
-	few	TRBV2	TRBJ2-1	TGTGCCAGCAGTACTCAAACAGGGTATAATGAGCAGTTCTTC	CASSTQTGYNEQFF
-	-	TRBV5-1	TRBJ2-2	TGCGCCAGCAGCTTGGATCTAGTGTCCACCGGGGAGCTGTTTTTT	CASSLDLVSTGELFF
-	many	TRBV28	TRBJ1-2	TGTGCCAGCAGCTCTTTAGGGCCTAACTATGGCTACACCTTC	CASSSLGPNYGYTF
TRBD2	few	TRBV4-1	TRBJ2-5	TGCGCCAGCAGCCAAGATTTAATGGGTGCGGGAGCGGAGACCCAGTACTTC	CASSQDLMGAGAETQYF
-	-	TRBV6-1	TRBJ2-7	TGTGCCAGCGGAAATGGCTACGAGCAGTACTTC	CASGNGYEQYF
-	many	TRBV5-1	TRBJ2-1	TGCGCCAGCAGCTTGGTTGGGTTCAGTGAGCAGTTCTTC	CASSLVGFSEQFF
-	few	TRBV9	TRBJ2-7	TGTGCCAGCAGCGTAGGGACCTCCCACGGGCAGTACTTC	CASSVGTSHGQYF
-	-	TRBV4-3	TRBJ1-2	TGCGCCAGCAGCCAAGACAGGGATCGCTATGGCTACACCTTC	CASSQDRDRYGYTF
-	few	TRBV5-1	TRBJ1-3	TGCGCCAGCAGGCCCGGGACAACCTCTGGAAACACCATATATTTT	CASRPGTTSGNTIYF